This TCR beta chain was recovered during a study of T cell clonotyping in hematopoietic cell transplantation. Whole-study findings and limits: Pathologically expanded recipient clonotypes increased progressively from day 30 to day 180 as diversity fell.

Indicated time point: recipient sample about 28 days before transplant, after cytoreduction. The data were produced by immunoSEQ multiplex PCR, yet TCRdb's version contains in-frame clones alone and is incomplete. Found here are 10,000 to 11,000 clones, roughly 84% of them singletons; the top ten hold just under 15%. This clone was seen just once. Its antigen is currently unknown. The germline gives CDR1 MNHEY, CDR2 SVGAGI. The ends lost 6 bases at V and 0 bases at J; junction bases unmatched: 3. CDR3 size: 15 residues. The rearrangement links TRBV6-5 to TRBJ2-1; TRBD2 matches at 9 bases. This TCR was sampled from a woman aged 45 to 65 with chronic myeloid leukemia. Some clones in this sample may be carry-over from other donors' samples. Material: peripheral blood mononuclear cells, obtained before stem cell transplant. The CDR3 is CASSTSGSSYNEQFF. The CDR3 nucleotides are TGTGCCAGCAGCACTAGCGGGTCCTCCTACAATGAGCAGTTCTTC.